These T cell receptor beta chains were read from a single sample in a study of cytomegalovirus exposure and HLA in healthy donors. Sequenced by immunoSEQ multiplex PCR; TCRdb stores in-frame clones only, minus some. The table has some 130,000 clones, nearly 80% seen once. The sample was PBMCs. The source is a young man in good health and CMV-seronegative. Both conserved end residues are part of each CDR3. Not all rows give a size; the values are once, few, many and, for expanded clones, a class.

v_call,clone_size,j_call,cdr3_aa
TRBV28,NA,TRBJ1-2,CASDLRGGGNYGYTF
TRBV4-1,NA,TRBJ2-5,CASSPLQGEETQYF
TRBV7-2,NA,TRBJ1-1,CASSIMTGGRTEAFF
TRBV6-5,NA,NA,CASSYSRPGFYEQYF
TRBV5-1,NA,TRBJ2-1,CASSLGHNGGNEQFF
TRBV30,NA,TRBJ1-5,CAWSVQSLNQPQHF
TRBV5-1,NA,TRBJ1-1,CASRSQGSDTEAFF
TRBV10-3,NA,TRBJ1-2,CAISEAQDRTYGYTF
TRBV2,NA,TRBJ2-3,CASRADRGSTDTQYF
TRBV6-5,few,TRBJ1-1,CASSYSTLGANTEAFF
TRBV2,NA,TRBJ2-3,CASSSSGRTDTQYF
TRBV7-9,once,TRBJ2-3,CSSSLGLAVTDTQYF
TRBV6-6,few,TRBJ2-7,CASTTSGSREEQYF
TRBV29-1,NA,TRBJ2-3,CSVGRGSTTDTQYF
TRBV5-1,NA,TRBJ1-3,CASSFVPASGGSGNTIYF
TRBV2,NA,NA,CASSQRGAYEQYF
TRBV5-4,NA,TRBJ1-2,CASSSGQGYGYTF
TRBV19,NA,TRBJ1-1,CASSKLGLRPEAFF
TRBV18,NA,TRBJ1-1,CASPTNHLALNTEAFF
TRBV5-1,NA,TRBJ2-7,CASSLEGGYAYEQYF
TRBV6-1,NA,TRBJ2-4,CASRQIAKNIQYF
TRBV5-6,NA,TRBJ2-3,CASSVRDTQYF
TRBV6-5,NA,TRBJ1-3,CASSPRQGNTIYF
TRBV5-1,NA,TRBJ1-3,CASSPLGTRYSGNTIYF
TRBV15,few,TRBJ2-5,CATSRDRGSGETQYF
TRBV5-1,NA,TRBJ1-1,CASSSGTLNTEAFF
TRBV7-8,NA,TRBJ1-5,CASSLAGAAGEQPQHF
TRBV13,NA,TRBJ2-5,CASSLGRGVTSPETQYF
TRBV30,NA,TRBJ1-2,CAWSNWDREDGYTF
TRBV5-6,NA,TRBJ2-1,CASSPTPSVYNEQFF
TRBV28,NA,TRBJ2-3,CASSPWAGGNTDTQYF
TRBV10-3,NA,TRBJ2-5,CAISPGLGRETQYF
TRBV7-2,NA,TRBJ1-2,CASGRGLDGYTF
TRBV5-1,once,NA,CASSFLGTGDYEQYF
TRBV5-1,NA,TRBJ1-2,CASSVGQAANYGYTF
TRBV7-2,NA,TRBJ2-7,CASSLEGGTSWYEQYF
TRBV5-4,NA,TRBJ2-3,CASSVQGADTQYF
TRBV28,once,TRBJ2-2,CASSTQGVWNTGELFF
TRBV6-5,NA,TRBJ2-7,CASSYTPGGPYEQYF
TRBV7-9,NA,TRBJ2-7,CASRDAADEQYF
TRBV5-1,NA,TRBJ2-7,CASSPGTGVREQYF
TRBV5-4,NA,TRBJ2-7,CASSLGLSLEQYF
TRBV5-1,NA,TRBJ1-3,CASSLLSGNTIYF
TRBV5-1,few,TRBJ1-1,CASSISVLGGNTEAFF
TRBV5-1,NA,TRBJ2-1,CASRFLPGREGGDEQFF
TRBV5-1,NA,TRBJ2-6,CASLDRGGTGANVLTF
TRBV7-9,NA,TRBJ2-7,CASHRLSYEQYF
TRBV28,NA,TRBJ2-7,CASRDRADEQYF
TRBV19,NA,TRBJ2-1,CASSSGGRLEQFF